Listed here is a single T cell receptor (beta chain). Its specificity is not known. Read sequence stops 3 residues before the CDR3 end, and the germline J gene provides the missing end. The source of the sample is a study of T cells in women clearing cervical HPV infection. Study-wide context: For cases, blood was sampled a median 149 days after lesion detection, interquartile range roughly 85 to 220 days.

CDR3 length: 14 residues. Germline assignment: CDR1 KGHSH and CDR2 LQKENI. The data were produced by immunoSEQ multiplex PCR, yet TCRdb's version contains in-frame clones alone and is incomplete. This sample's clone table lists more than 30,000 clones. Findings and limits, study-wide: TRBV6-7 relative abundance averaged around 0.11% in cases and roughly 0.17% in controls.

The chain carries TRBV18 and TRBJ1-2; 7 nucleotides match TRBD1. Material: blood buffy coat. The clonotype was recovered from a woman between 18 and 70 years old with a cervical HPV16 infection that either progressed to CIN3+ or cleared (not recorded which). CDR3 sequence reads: CASSPRTGREGYTF. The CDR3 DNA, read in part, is TGTGCCAGCTCACCACGGACAGGTCGAGAAGGC. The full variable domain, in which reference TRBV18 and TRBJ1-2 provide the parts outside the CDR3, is NAGVMQNPRHLVRRRGQEARLRCSPMKGHSHVYWYRQLPEEGLKFMVYLQKENIIDESGMPKERFSAEFPKEGPSILRIQQVVRGDSAAYFCASSPRTGREGYTFGSGTRLTVV.